This record looks at one T cell receptor (beta chain) sequence and its context. The antigen remains undetermined. This sample includes further DNA sequences coding for the same CDR3. The entry originates in a study of cytomegalovirus exposure and HLA in healthy donors. The PCR ran on 60 Vbeta and 13 Jbeta primers. Profiled with immunoSEQ multiplex PCR; TCRdb holds only in-frame clones, not every one. The sample includes 150,000 or so clones, about three quarters of them seen just once. The CDR3 is 14 residues long. Germline CDR1 is SGDLS and CDR2 is YYNGEE. V gave up 0 bases and J gave up 2 bases, with 9 bases separating them. General study points: The authors enumerated some 170 TCR beta chains as linked to cytomegalovirus. The authors assumed roughly uniform sequencing depth across donors for presence/absence analyses. A missense variant in DCLRE1C was later tied to TCR beta V- and J-gene trimming.

Material: PBMCs. The TCR comes from a female donor in good health and CMV-seronegative. The chain joins TRBV9 to TRBJ2-7, with D possibly TRBD2 on 6 matching bases. CDR3 nucleotides: TGTGCCAGCAGCGTAGGGCGGGGTCCCTACGAGCAGTACTTC. This sequence encodes CASSVGRGPYEQYF.